The clone carrying this T cell receptor beta chain was seen a handful of times. Antigen unknown. The data stem from a study of cytomegalovirus exposure and HLA in healthy donors. Study-wide results and limits: Cytomegalovirus association was listed for 164 TCR beta chains. TCR beta sequences reportedly predicted most subjects' HLA-A and HLA-B alleles accurately.

The PCR used 60 Vbeta and 13 Jbeta primers. Study processing details: It was a later analysis that counted tens of millions of unique TCR beta chains, of which approximately 9.9 million were shared. TCRdb keeps only in-frame clones here, not all; method: immunoSEQ multiplex PCR. V and J calls and clone size come straight from that table; D and trimming were deduced from the DNA. The profile shows around 96,000 clones, approximately 64% of them singletons. This CDR3 has 15 residues. CDR1 is LNHDA, CDR2 SQIVND, per germline (reference sequence). V lost 3 bases and J lost 4; bases outside the gene matches: 6.

The receptor was derived from a man aged 55-75 years in good health and CMV-seronegative. The chain uses TRBV19 and TRBJ1-5; 7 bases align to TRBD1. The sequencing sample was made of PBMCs. The CDR3 here is CASSIVLRGNQPQHF. The CDR3 coding sequence is TGTGCCAGTAGTATCGTTCTCAGGGGGAATCAGCCCCAGCATTTT.